Each of the 20 T cell receptor beta chains below was sequenced from the same sample in a study of blood T cell repertoires in COVID-19. The table came from immunoSEQ multiplex PCR; TCRdb's copy has only in-frame clones and leaves some out. The sample holds 65,000 or so clones, about 77% seen once. Sequenced material: peripheral blood. These receptors were obtained from a human donor in a cohort sampled during active COVID-19.

The CDR3 DNA sequence: TGTGCCAGCAGCGTGACAGGGGGGAACACTGAAGCTTTCTTT. Encoded protein: CASSVTGGNTEAFF. The rearrangement uses TRBV9 and TRBJ1-1; TRBD1 agrees at 9 bases. The CDR3 loop spans 14 amino acids. V was clipped by 2 bases and J by 1 base; unmatched bases: 0. CDR1 is SGDLS and CDR2 is YYNGEE in the germline V gene.

This clone is a singleton in its sample. J is TRBJ1-1 and V is TRBV5-8; D gene ambiguous. The CDR3 contains 16 residues. Germline loops: CDR1 SGHTS, CDR2 YDEGEE. The ends were cut back, 2 bases at V and 0 bases at J, with 14 bases in the middle. In DNA form, the CDR3 reads TGTGCCAGCAGCTTAAATAGTCAGGTATTGAACACTGAAGCTTTCTTT. As protein: CASSLNSQVLNTEAFF.

The chain combines TRBV6-2 or TRBV6-3 with TRBJ2-7; D is possibly TRBD1 (6 bases). Between the trimmed V and J ends, which lost 0 bases and 0 bases, there was a span of 18 bases. The CDR3 consists of 18 residues. CDR1 is MNHEY, CDR2 SVGEGT, per germline. The CDR3 DNA is TGTGCCAGCAGTTACTCGGGCAGGGGACGCGCCGGCTCCTACGAGCAGTACTTC. Protein sequence: CASSYSGRGRAGSYEQYF.

V gene TRBV19 combines with J gene TRBJ2-1, with TRBD2 identical over 12 bases. The CDR3 length is 16 residues. The J segment lost 1 base and the V segment lost 7 bases, leaving 5 bases of the junction unmatched. Per germline, CDR1 LNHDA and CDR2 SQIVND (reference sequence). The CDR3 loop is CASTLAGGRSYNEQFF. The DNA for the CDR3 is TGTGCCAGTACCCTAGCGGGAGGGCGTTCCTACAATGAGCAGTTCTTC.

V and J are TRBV19 and TRBJ2-3; perhaps TRBD2 as D (6 bases). Germline V gives CDR1 LNHDA, CDR2 SQIVND (reference sequence). Trimming took 7 bases from V and 3 from J, leaving 23 bases between them. This CDR3 comprises 17 residues. CDR3 bases: TGTGCCAGTACGAGCGGGCAATGGGCTACACAAACAGATACGCAGTATTTT. Amino acid sequence: CASTSGQWATQTDTQYF.

The chain recombines TRBV30 with TRBJ1-2; TRBD1 is a possible D gene (5 bases). Trimming pared 4 bases from V and 3 bases from J, leaving 21 bases between. The CDR3 loop spans 16 amino acids. Per germline, CDR1 GTSNPN and CDR2 SVGIG (reference sequence). DNA of the CDR3: TGTGCCTGGACCAAGGGGCTAGGGGCAGCCTACTATGGCTACACCTTC. It is translated as CAWTKGLGAAYYGYTF.

The V gene is TRBV6-5, the J gene TRBJ2-7; TRBD2 matches 8 bases. CDR3 length equals 14 residues. The V segment lost 9 bases and the J segment 6 bases; nucleotides outside the gene matches: 13. Germline assignment: CDR1 MNHEY and CDR2 SVGAGI. The CDR3 reads CASLPGTSVREQYF. In DNA form, the CDR3 reads TGTGCCAGTCTCCCAGGGACTAGTGTTCGCGAGCAGTACTTC.

V gene TRBV7-3 combines with J gene TRBJ2-2, with TRBD1 as a possible D gene (8 bases). Germline V gene sequence: CDR1 SGHTA, CDR2 FQGTGA. Trimming cost V 6 bases and J 6 bases, with 20 bases left between them. This CDR3 is built from 16 residues. CDR3 residues: CASSKDRGGISGELFF. The DNA for the CDR3 is TGTGCCAGCAGTAAAGACAGGGGAGGGATTTCCGGGGAGCTGTTTTTT.

This clone was detected only once. The gene calls are TRBV15 and TRBJ2-7, with D uncertain. The CDR3 runs 11 residues. CDR1 and CDR2 from the germline V gene are LNHNV and YYDKDF (reference sequence). Trimming took 6 bases from V and 4 from J, leaving 7 bases between them. In nucleotides, the CDR3 is TGTGCCACCAGAGAGCGTTACGAGCAGTACTTC. It encodes CATRERYEQYF.

The chain is built from TRBV28 and TRBJ2-7; 8 bases fit TRBD1. CDR1 and CDR2 (germline): MDHEN, SYDVKM. V lost 7 bases to trimming and J lost 2 bases; unmatched junction nucleotides: 7. The CDR3 spans 14 residues. In DNA form, the CDR3 reads TGTGCCAGCAAGCGGACAGGGAACACCTACGAGCAGTACTTC. It is translated as CASKRTGNTYEQYF.

The chain carries TRBV18 and TRBJ1-1; TRBD1 matches 7 bases. CDR3 length equals 13 residues. V shed 4 bases, J shed 3 bases, and the junction held 2 bases outside the gene matches. Germline loops: CDR1 KGHSH, CDR2 LQKENI. For the CDR3, the DNA is TGTGCCAGCTCACTAGACAGGGACACTGAAGCTTTCTTT. It yields the protein CASSLDRDTEAFF.

V and J are TRBV10-1 and TRBJ2-3; 14 bases line up with TRBD2. The germline V gene has CDR1 WNHNN and CDR2 SYGVQD (reference sequence). Unmatched junction bases numbered 5, after V lost 5 bases and J lost 1 base. This CDR3 region has 17 residues. The CDR3 here is CASSPGTSGGGTDTQYF. CDR3 DNA: TGCGCCAGCAGTCCCGGGACTAGCGGGGGAGGCACAGATACGCAGTATTTT.

This rearrangement joins TRBV29-1 to TRBJ1-2, with D tentatively TRBD1 (5 bases). This CDR3 contains 13 residues. The germline V and J ends were trimmed by 6 bases and 4 bases, with 15 bases remaining between them. Germline CDR1 is SQVTM and CDR2 is ANQGSEA. The CDR3 is CSVALFGGYGYTF. CDR3 in DNA: TGCAGCGTAGCCTTATTCGGGGGCTATGGCTACACCTTC.

This rearrangement joins TRBV7-9 to TRBJ1-3; a possible D gene is TRBD1 (6 bases). The CDR3 is made up of 15 amino acids. V lost 2 bases and J lost 4, with 12 bases in between. Germline CDR1 is SEHNR and CDR2 is FQNEAQ (reference sequence). CDR3 sequence (DNA): TGTGCCAGCAGCTTATTGGGGGCTTCCGGAAACACCATATATTTT. Amino acid sequence: CASSLLGASGNTIYF.

The V and J genes are TRBV5-1 and TRBJ2-3; 10 nucleotides agree with TRBD2. Trimming took 7 bases from V and 5 from J; bases not matched to a gene: 7. CDR3 length equals 14 residues. Per germline, CDR1 SGHRS and CDR2 YFSETQ. CDR3 region: CASVRTSGGDTQYF. The CDR3, as DNA: TGCGCCAGCGTAAGGACTAGCGGAGGAGATACGCAGTATTTT. Full variable domain (remainder filled in from reference TRBV5-1 and TRBJ2-3): KAGVTQTPRYLIKTRGQQVTLSCSPISGHRSVSWYQQTPGQGLQFLFEYFSETQRNKGNFPGRFSGRQFSNSRSEMNVSTLELGDSALYLCASVRTSGGDTQYFGPGTRLTVL.

V is TRBV19 and J is TRBJ1-3; no clear D. The CDR3 covers 17 residues. Germline loops: CDR1 LNHDA, CDR2 SQIVND (reference sequence). The V gene lost 2 bases and the J gene lost 1 base, with 15 bases spanning the gap. The CDR3 loop is CASSISLRSGSGNTIYF. CDR3 nucleotide sequence: TGTGCCAGTAGTATAAGTCTTCGATCGGGATCTGGAAACACCATATATTTT.

The chain carries TRBV18 and TRBJ2-1; possible D gene TRBD2, 6 bases. The CDR3 sequence is 15 residues long. Germline loops: CDR1 KGHSH, CDR2 LQKENI. The V end lost 4 bases, the J end lost 4 bases, and 14 bases lay between the germline ends. The CDR3 spells CASSQSGPAYNEQFF. CDR3 sequence (DNA): TGTGCCAGCTCACAGAGCGGGCCGGCTTACAATGAGCAGTTCTTC.

Only a few counts were recorded for this clone. The V gene is TRBV7-8, the J gene TRBJ2-3; the D gene is possibly TRBD2 (7 bases). The germline V gene has CDR1 SGHVS and CDR2 FQNEAQ. This CDR3 is 16 amino acids long. The V and J ends lost 5 bases and 0 bases respectively, with 15 bases between them. CDR3 region: CASSSTGTTSTDTQYF. In DNA form, the CDR3 reads TGTGCCAGCAGCAGTACAGGGACTACTAGCACAGATACGCAGTATTTT.

The chain carries TRBV2 and TRBJ1-2, with D possibly matching TRBD1 (5 bases). Between the trimmed V and J ends, which lost 8 bases and 1 base, there was a span of 17 bases. There are 15 residues in the CDR3. The germline V gene encodes CDR1 SNHLY and CDR2 FYNNEI. DNA of the CDR3: TGTGCCAGCGGATTATCCGGACATTTTAACTATGGCTACACCTTC. Protein product: CASGLSGHFNYGYTF.

The V and J genes are TRBV7-2 and TRBJ2-3; 9 nucleotides line up with TRBD2. In germline, CDR1 is SGHTA, CDR2 FQGNSA. The CDR3 extends over 16 amino acids. J gave up 0 bases and V 0 bases, and 1 base lay outside the gene matches. The CDR3 DNA is TGTGCCAGCAGCTTAGCGGCGGGGGGGAGCACAGATACGCAGTATTTT. It translates to CASSLAAGGSTDTQYF.